Included here is one T cell receptor (beta chain) sequence, with context. The same CDR3 is also encoded by other DNA sequences in this sample. With 0 bases clipped from V and 5 bases from J, the junction kept 4 bases outside the gene matches. This CDR3 is built from 15 residues. Germline V lookup: CDR1 SGDLS, CDR2 YYNGEE. This sample stems from a study of blood T cell repertoires in COVID-19. Across the study: COVID-19 samples, acute and convalescent, were from the United States, Italy and Spain. T cells, B-cell-depleted T cells, or PBMCs supplied cDNA or gDNA.

Authors' processing steps: The authors estimated nucleated cell counts from reference gene primer amplification. The protocol was immunoSEQ multiplex PCR, while the TCRdb copy is restricted to in-frame clones and leaves out a portion. V and J calls and clone size are copied from that table; D and trimming were computed from the DNA. The table shows around 190,000 clones, with approximately 91% occurring only once. V gene TRBV9 combines with J gene TRBJ2-3; TRBD2 matches 9 bases. The clonotype originates from a man between 18 and 35 years old with active or convalescent COVID-19. The specimen was peripheral blood. The CDR3 sequence is CASSVGGRAQDTQYF. The DNA of the CDR3 is TGTGCCAGCAGCGTAGGCGGGAGGGCCCAAGATACGCAGTATTTT.